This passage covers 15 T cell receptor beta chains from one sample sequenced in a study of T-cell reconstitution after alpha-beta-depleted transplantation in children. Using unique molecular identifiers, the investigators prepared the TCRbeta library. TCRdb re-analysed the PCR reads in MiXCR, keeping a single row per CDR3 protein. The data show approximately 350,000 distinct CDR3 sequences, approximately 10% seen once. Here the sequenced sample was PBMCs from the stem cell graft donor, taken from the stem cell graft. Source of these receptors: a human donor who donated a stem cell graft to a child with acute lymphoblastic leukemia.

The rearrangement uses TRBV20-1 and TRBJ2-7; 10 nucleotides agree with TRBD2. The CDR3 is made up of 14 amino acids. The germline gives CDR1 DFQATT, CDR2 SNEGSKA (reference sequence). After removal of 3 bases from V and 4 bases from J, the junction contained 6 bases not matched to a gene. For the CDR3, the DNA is TGCAGTGCTAGTCCCGGGACTAGCGATTACGAGCAGTACTTC. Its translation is CSASPGTSDYEQYF.

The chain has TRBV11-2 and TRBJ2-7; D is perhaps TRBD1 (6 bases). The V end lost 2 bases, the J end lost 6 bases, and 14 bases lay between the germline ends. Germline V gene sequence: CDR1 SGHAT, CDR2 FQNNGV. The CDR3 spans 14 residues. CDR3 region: CASSLQLQGFEQYF. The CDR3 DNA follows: TGTGCCAGCAGCTTACAGCTGCAGGGGTTCGAGCAGTACTTC.

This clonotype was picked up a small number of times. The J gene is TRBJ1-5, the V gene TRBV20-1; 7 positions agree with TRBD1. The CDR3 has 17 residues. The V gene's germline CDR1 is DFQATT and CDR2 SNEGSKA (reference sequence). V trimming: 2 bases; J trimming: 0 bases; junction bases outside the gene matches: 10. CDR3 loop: CSARLAGGVISNQPQHF. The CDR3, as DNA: TGCAGTGCTAGATTGGCAGGGGGAGTGATTAGCAATCAGCCCCAGCATTTT.

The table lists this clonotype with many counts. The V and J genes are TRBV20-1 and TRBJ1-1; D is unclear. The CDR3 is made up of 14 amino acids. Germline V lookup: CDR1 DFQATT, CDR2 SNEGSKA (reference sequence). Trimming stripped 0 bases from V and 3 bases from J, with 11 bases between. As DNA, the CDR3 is TGCAGTGCTAGAGACCCCAATCGGGACACTGAAGCTTTCTTT. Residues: CSARDPNRDTEAFF.

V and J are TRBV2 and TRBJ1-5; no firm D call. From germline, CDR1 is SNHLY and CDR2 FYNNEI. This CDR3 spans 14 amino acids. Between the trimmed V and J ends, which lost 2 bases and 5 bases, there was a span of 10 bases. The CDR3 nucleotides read TGTGCCAGCAGTGAAAGGCAGGAGTATCAGCCCCAGCATTTT. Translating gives CASSERQEYQPQHF.

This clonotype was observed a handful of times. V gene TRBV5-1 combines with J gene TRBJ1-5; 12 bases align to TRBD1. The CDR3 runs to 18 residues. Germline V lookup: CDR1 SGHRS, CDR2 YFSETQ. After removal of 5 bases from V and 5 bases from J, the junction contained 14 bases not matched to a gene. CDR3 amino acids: CASSTGTGGFRVHQPQHF. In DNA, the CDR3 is TGCGCCAGCAGTACCGGGACAGGGGGCTTTCGGGTTCATCAGCCCCAGCATTTT.

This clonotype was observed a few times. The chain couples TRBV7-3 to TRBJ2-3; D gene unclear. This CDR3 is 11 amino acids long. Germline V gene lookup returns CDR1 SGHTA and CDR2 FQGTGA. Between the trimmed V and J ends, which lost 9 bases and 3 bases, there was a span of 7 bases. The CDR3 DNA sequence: TGTGCCAGGAGAAGGACAGATACGCAGTATTTT. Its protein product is CARRRTDTQYF. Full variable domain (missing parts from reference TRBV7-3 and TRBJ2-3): GAGVSQTPSNKVTEKGKYVELRCDPISGHTALYWYRQSLGQGPEFLIYFQGTGAADDSGLPNDRFFAVRPEGSVSTLKIQRTERGDSAVYLCARRRTDTQYFGPGTRLTVL.

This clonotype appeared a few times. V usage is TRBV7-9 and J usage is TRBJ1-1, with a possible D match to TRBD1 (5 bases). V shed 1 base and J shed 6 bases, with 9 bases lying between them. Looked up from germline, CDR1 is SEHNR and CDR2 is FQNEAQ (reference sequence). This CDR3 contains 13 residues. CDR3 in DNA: TGTGCCAGCAGCTTAGGGGGCAGTTCTGAAGCTTTCTTT. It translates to CASSLGGSSEAFF.

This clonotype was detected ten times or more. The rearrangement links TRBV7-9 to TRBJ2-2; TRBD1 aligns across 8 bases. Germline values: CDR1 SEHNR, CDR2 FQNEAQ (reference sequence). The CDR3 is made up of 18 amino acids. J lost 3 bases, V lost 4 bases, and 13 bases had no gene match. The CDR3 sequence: CASSSAGGWLADTGELFF. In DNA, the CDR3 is TGTGCCAGCAGCTCAGCAGGGGGCTGGCTAGCCGACACCGGGGAGCTGTTTTTT.

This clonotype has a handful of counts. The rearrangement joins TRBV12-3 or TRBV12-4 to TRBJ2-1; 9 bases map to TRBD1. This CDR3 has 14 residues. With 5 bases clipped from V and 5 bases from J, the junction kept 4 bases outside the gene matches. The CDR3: CASSEDRGHNEQFF. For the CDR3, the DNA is TGTGCCAGCAGTGAGGACAGGGGACACAATGAGCAGTTCTTC.

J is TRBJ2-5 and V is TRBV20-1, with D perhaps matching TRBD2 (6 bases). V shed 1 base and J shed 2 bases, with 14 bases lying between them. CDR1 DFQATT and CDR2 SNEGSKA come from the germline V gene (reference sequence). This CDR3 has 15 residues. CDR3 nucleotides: TGCAGTGCTAGAGTCCAATGGGCGGGACAAGAGACCCAGTACTTC. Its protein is CSARVQWAGQETQYF.

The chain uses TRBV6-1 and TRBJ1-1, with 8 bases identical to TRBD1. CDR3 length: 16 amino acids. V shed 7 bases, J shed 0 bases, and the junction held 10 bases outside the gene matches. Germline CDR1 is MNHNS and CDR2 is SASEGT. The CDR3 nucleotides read TGTGCCAGCATAGGACAGGGCCCTATTATGAACACTGAAGCTTTCTTT. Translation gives CASIGQGPIMNTEAFF.

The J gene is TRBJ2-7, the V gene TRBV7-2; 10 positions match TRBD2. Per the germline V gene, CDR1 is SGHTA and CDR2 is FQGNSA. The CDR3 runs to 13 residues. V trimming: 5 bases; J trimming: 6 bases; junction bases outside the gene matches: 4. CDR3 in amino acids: CASSHGTSAEQYF. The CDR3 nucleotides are TGTGCCAGCAGCCACGGGACTAGCGCCGAGCAGTACTTC. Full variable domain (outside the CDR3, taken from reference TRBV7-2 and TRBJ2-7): GAGVSQSPSNKVTEKGKDVELRCDPISGHTALYWYRQSLGQGLEFLIYFQGNSAPDKSGLPSDRFSAERTGGSVSTLTIQRTQQEDSAVYLCASSHGTSAEQYFGPGTRLTVT.

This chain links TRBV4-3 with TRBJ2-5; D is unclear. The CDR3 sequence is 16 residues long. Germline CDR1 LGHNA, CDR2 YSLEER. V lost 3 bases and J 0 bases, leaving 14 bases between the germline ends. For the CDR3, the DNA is TGCGCCAGCAGCCATTCTATGGCACGGAACCAAGAGACCCAGTACTTC. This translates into CASSHSMARNQETQYF.

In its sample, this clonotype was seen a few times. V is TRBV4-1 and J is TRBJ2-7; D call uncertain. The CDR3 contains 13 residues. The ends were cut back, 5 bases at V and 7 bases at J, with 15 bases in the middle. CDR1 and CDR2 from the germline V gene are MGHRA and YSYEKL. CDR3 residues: CASSSPRLREQYF. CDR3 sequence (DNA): TGCGCCAGCAGCTCACCAAGGCTACGGGAGCAGTACTTC.